These T cell receptor beta chains were read from a single sample in a study of blood T cell repertoires in COVID-19. This table comes from immunoSEQ multiplex PCR, and its TCRdb copy is limited to in-frame clones, with some not included. The repertoire consists of over 300,000 clones, with around 80% occurring once and the leading ten covering 1.2%. Material for sequencing was peripheral blood. These receptors came from a woman in her forties or fifties with acute or convalescent COVID-19. CDR3s include the opening cysteine and the closing phenylalanine or tryptophan. The D gene is left open where the match is weak. Size is omitted from some rows. Given values are once, few, many or a class for expanded clones.

clone size: NA; J gene: TRBJ2-5; D gene: TRBD1; V gene: TRBV11-1; CDR3 protein: CASSQQGYGETQYF; CDR3 DNA: TGTGCCAGCAGCCAACAGGGGTATGGAGAGACCCAGTACTTC
clone size: NA; J gene: TRBJ2-3; D gene: TRBD2; V gene: TRBV7-7; CDR3 protein: CASSLGGGLADTQYF; CDR3 DNA: TGTGCCAGCAGCTTAGGGGGGGGACTAGCTGATACGCAGTATTTT
clone size: NA; J gene: TRBJ2-1; D gene: TRBD2; V gene: TRBV3-1/TRBV3-2; CDR3 protein: CASSRTSGGDNEQFF; CDR3 DNA: TGTGCCAGCAGCCGGACTAGCGGGGGGGACAATGAGCAGTTCTTC
clone size: NA; J gene: TRBJ2-1; D gene: NA; V gene: TRBV3-1/TRBV3-2; CDR3 protein: CASSQSSGQQFF; CDR3 DNA: TGTGCCAGCAGTCAAAGCAGCGGGCAGCAGTTCTTC
clone size: NA; J gene: TRBJ1-2; D gene: NA; V gene: TRBV5-4; CDR3 protein: CASSPDRVNYGYTF; CDR3 DNA: TGTGCCAGCAGCCCGGACAGAGTTAACTATGGCTACACCTTC
clone size: NA; J gene: TRBJ2-5; D gene: NA; V gene: TRBV12-3/TRBV12-4; CDR3 protein: CASSFRVETQYF; CDR3 DNA: TGTGCCAGCAGTTTTCGAGTGGAGACCCAGTACTTC
clone size: NA; J gene: TRBJ2-2; D gene: TRBD2; V gene: TRBV9; CDR3 protein: CASSPRTSVRTGELFF; CDR3 DNA: TGTGCCAGCAGCCCCCGGACTAGCGTAAGGACCGGGGAGCTGTTTTTT
clone size: once; J gene: TRBJ1-1; D gene: NA; V gene: TRBV7-6; CDR3 protein: CASSLGLSGNTEAFF; CDR3 DNA: TGTGCCAGCAGCTTAGGGCTTTCGGGGAACACTGAAGCTTTCTTT
clone size: few; J gene: TRBJ2-7; D gene: TRBD2; V gene: TRBV7-6; CDR3 protein: CASSDRLAGRYEQYF; CDR3 DNA: TGTGCCAGCAGCGACAGACTAGCGGGACGCTACGAGCAGTACTTC
clone size: NA; J gene: TRBJ1-1; D gene: NA; V gene: TRBV6-5; CDR3 protein: CASISGAPSTEAFF; CDR3 DNA: TGTGCCAGCATCAGTGGGGCACCTAGCACTGAAGCTTTCTTT
clone size: once; J gene: TRBJ2-2; D gene: NA; V gene: TRBV7-2; CDR3 protein: CASSLGGGTGELFF; CDR3 DNA: TGTGCCAGCAGCTTGGGAGGGGGAACCGGGGAGCTGTTTTTT
clone size: NA; J gene: TRBJ1-5; D gene: NA; V gene: TRBV19; CDR3 protein: CASQGNQPQHF; CDR3 DNA: TGTGCCAGCCAGGGTAATCAGCCCCAGCATTTT
clone size: NA; J gene: TRBJ1-2; D gene: NA; V gene: TRBV11-2; CDR3 protein: CASSWVREPWGYTF; CDR3 DNA: TGTGCCAGCAGCTGGGTCCGGGAACCCTGGGGCTACACCTTC
clone size: once; J gene: TRBJ2-6; D gene: NA; V gene: TRBV7-2; CDR3 protein: CASSLVSGYGANVLTF; CDR3 DNA: TGTGCCAGCAGCTTAGTGTCGGGATATGGGGCCAACGTCCTGACTTTC
clone size: NA; J gene: TRBJ2-1; D gene: NA; V gene: TRBV5-6; CDR3 protein: CASSLYEAGRYEQFF; CDR3 DNA: TGTGCCAGCAGCTTGTATGAGGCAGGGAGGTATGAGCAGTTCTTC
clone size: NA; J gene: TRBJ2-5; D gene: NA; V gene: TRBV4-1; CDR3 protein: CASSQDGESETQYF; CDR3 DNA: TGCGCCAGCAGCCAAGACGGGGAGAGCGAGACCCAGTACTTC
clone size: once; J gene: TRBJ2-1; D gene: NA; V gene: TRBV5-5; CDR3 protein: CATNSGQGTRNEQFF; CDR3 DNA: TGTGCCACGAACTCGGGTCAGGGTACAAGGAATGAGCAGTTCTTC
clone size: once; J gene: TRBJ1-5; D gene: NA; V gene: TRBV30; CDR3 protein: CAWSVGQGRGQPQHF; CDR3 DNA: TGTGCCTGGAGTGTTGGCCAGGGAAGGGGTCAGCCCCAGCATTTT
clone size: NA; J gene: TRBJ2-1; D gene: NA; V gene: TRBV29-1; CDR3 protein: CSGSGGAGSYNEQFF; CDR3 DNA: TGCAGCGGCTCCGGAGGGGCGGGCTCCTACAATGAGCAGTTCTTC
clone size: once; J gene: TRBJ2-6; D gene: TRBD1; V gene: TRBV10-3; CDR3 protein: CAISEQGAGANVLTF; CDR3 DNA: TGTGCCATCAGTGAACAGGGGGCTGGGGCCAACGTCCTGACTTTC
clone size: NA; J gene: TRBJ1-1; D gene: NA; V gene: TRBV29-1; CDR3 protein: CSVEDPQNTEAFF; CDR3 DNA: TGCAGCGTTGAAGATCCCCAGAACACTGAAGCTTTCTTT
clone size: NA; J gene: TRBJ2-2; D gene: NA; V gene: TRBV30; CDR3 protein: CAWSTNGDGELFF; CDR3 DNA: TGTGCCTGGAGTACCAACGGAGACGGGGAGCTGTTTTTT
clone size: NA; J gene: TRBJ2-5; D gene: TRBD2; V gene: TRBV7-8; CDR3 protein: CASSLGVSGSWETQYF; CDR3 DNA: TGTGCCAGCAGCTTAGGGGTTAGCGGGAGCTGGGAGACCCAGTACTTC
clone size: few; J gene: TRBJ2-7; D gene: NA; V gene: TRBV5-4; CDR3 protein: CASSLFRSYEQYF; CDR3 DNA: TGTGCCAGCAGCTTGTTTCGGAGCTACGAGCAGTACTTC
clone size: NA; J gene: TRBJ2-5; D gene: TRBD1; V gene: TRBV28; CDR3 protein: CASSLLGTGIQETQYF; CDR3 DNA: TGTGCCAGCAGTTTATTGGGGACAGGGATCCAAGAGACCCAGTACTTC
clone size: NA; J gene: TRBJ2-6; D gene: NA; V gene: TRBV7-9; CDR3 protein: CASSFYGAEGANVLTF; CDR3 DNA: TGTGCCAGCAGCTTTTACGGAGCCGAAGGGGCCAACGTCCTGACTTTC
clone size: NA; J gene: TRBJ1-2; D gene: NA; V gene: TRBV28; CDR3 protein: CASSLTQGPGSNYGYTF; CDR3 DNA: TGTGCCAGCAGTCTAACTCAGGGGCCAGGCTCTAACTATGGCTACACCTTC
clone size: NA; J gene: TRBJ2-7; D gene: TRBD1; V gene: TRBV4-3; CDR3 protein: CASSQDGTGGYEQYF; CDR3 DNA: TGCGCCAGCAGCCAAGATGGGACAGGGGGCTACGAGCAGTACTTC
clone size: NA; J gene: TRBJ2-3; D gene: TRBD2; V gene: TRBV5-1; CDR3 protein: CATRGLAASTDTQYF; CDR3 DNA: TGCGCCACCAGGGGACTAGCGGCTAGCACAGATACGCAGTATTTT
clone size: NA; J gene: TRBJ1-6; D gene: TRBD1; V gene: TRBV28; CDR3 protein: CASGTGLSPLHF; CDR3 DNA: TGTGCCTCCGGGACAGGGTTATCACCCCTCCACTTT
clone size: NA; J gene: TRBJ1-1; D gene: NA; V gene: TRBV15; CDR3 protein: CATSRDLGQSTEAFF; CDR3 DNA: TGTGCCACCAGCAGAGATCTGGGGCAGTCCACTGAAGCTTTCTTT
clone size: NA; J gene: TRBJ1-4; D gene: TRBD1; V gene: TRBV4-3; CDR3 protein: CASSQADRVNRLFF; CDR3 DNA: TGCGCCAGCAGCCAAGCAGACAGGGTAAATAGACTGTTTTTT
clone size: few; J gene: TRBJ1-1; D gene: NA; V gene: TRBV29-1; CDR3 protein: CSVDPESNTEAFF; CDR3 DNA: TGCAGCGTTGATCCAGAATCGAACACTGAAGCTTTCTTT
clone size: NA; J gene: TRBJ2-1; D gene: NA; V gene: TRBV13; CDR3 protein: CASSLEGNEQFF; CDR3 DNA: TGTGCCAGCAGCCTCGAGGGTAATGAGCAGTTCTTC
clone size: NA; J gene: TRBJ1-1; D gene: NA; V gene: TRBV5-4; CDR3 protein: CASRDSGLTEAFF; CDR3 DNA: TGTGCCAGCAGAGACTCAGGGTTGACTGAAGCTTTCTTT
clone size: NA; J gene: TRBJ2-1; D gene: TRBD2; V gene: TRBV7-8; CDR3 protein: CASSRSGILANEQFF; CDR3 DNA: TGTGCCAGCAGCCGGAGCGGGATCCTCGCCAATGAGCAGTTCTTC
clone size: NA; J gene: TRBJ1-4; D gene: NA; V gene: TRBV2; CDR3 protein: CASRDDREKLFF; CDR3 DNA: TGTGCCAGCAGGGACGACAGAGAAAAACTGTTTTTT
clone size: NA; J gene: TRBJ1-1; D gene: NA; V gene: TRBV6-4; CDR3 protein: CASSVSNTNTEAFF; CDR3 DNA: TGTGCCAGCAGTGTATCGAACACGAACACTGAAGCTTTCTTT
clone size: NA; J gene: TRBJ2-2; D gene: NA; V gene: TRBV5-1; CDR3 protein: CASSLAEMGAELFF; CDR3 DNA: TGCGCCAGCAGCTTGGCCGAGATGGGAGCGGAGCTGTTTTTT
clone size: NA; J gene: TRBJ1-3; D gene: TRBD1; V gene: TRBV4-2; CDR3 protein: CASSQAPTGGSFSGNTIYF; CDR3 DNA: TGTGCCAGCAGCCAAGCCCCGACAGGGGGGTCCTTCTCTGGAAACACCATATATTTT
clone size: NA; J gene: TRBJ2-2; D gene: NA; V gene: TRBV3-1/TRBV3-2; CDR3 protein: CASSQRFGQTGELFF; CDR3 DNA: TGTGCCAGCAGCCAGCGATTCGGACAGACCGGGGAGCTGTTTTTT
clone size: NA; J gene: TRBJ2-3; D gene: TRBD2; V gene: TRBV12-3/TRBV12-4; CDR3 protein: CASSSSGTSGSLF; CDR3 DNA: TGTGCCAGCAGTTCTTCCGGGACTAGCGGGAGTCTATTT
clone size: NA; J gene: TRBJ2-3; D gene: NA; V gene: TRBV30; CDR3 protein: CAWSVGGWATDTQYF; CDR3 DNA: TGTGCCTGGAGTGTAGGTGGGTGGGCGACAGATACGCAGTATTTT
clone size: NA; J gene: TRBJ1-3; D gene: NA; V gene: TRBV10-3; CDR3 protein: CAAFPGSGQGNTIYF; CDR3 DNA: TGTGCCGCCTTCCCGGGGTCTGGGCAAGGAAACACCATATATTTT
clone size: NA; J gene: TRBJ1-4; D gene: NA; V gene: TRBV14; CDR3 protein: CASSQGLQLNEKLFF; CDR3 DNA: TGTGCCAGCAGCCAAGGCTTACAGCTTAATGAAAAACTGTTTTTT
clone size: NA; J gene: TRBJ2-2; D gene: TRBD1; V gene: TRBV18; CDR3 protein: CASSPQGVNTGELFF; CDR3 DNA: TGTGCCAGCTCGCCACAGGGGGTGAACACCGGGGAGCTGTTTTTT
clone size: NA; J gene: TRBJ1-4; D gene: NA; V gene: TRBV30; CDR3 protein: CAWDPGLTNEKLFF; CDR3 DNA: TGTGCCTGGGACCCAGGACTAACTAATGAAAAACTGTTTTTT
clone size: NA; J gene: TRBJ1-2; D gene: NA; V gene: TRBV2; CDR3 protein: CASSPNPILGYTF; CDR3 DNA: TGTGCCAGCAGTCCTAATCCTATCTTGGGCTACACCTTC